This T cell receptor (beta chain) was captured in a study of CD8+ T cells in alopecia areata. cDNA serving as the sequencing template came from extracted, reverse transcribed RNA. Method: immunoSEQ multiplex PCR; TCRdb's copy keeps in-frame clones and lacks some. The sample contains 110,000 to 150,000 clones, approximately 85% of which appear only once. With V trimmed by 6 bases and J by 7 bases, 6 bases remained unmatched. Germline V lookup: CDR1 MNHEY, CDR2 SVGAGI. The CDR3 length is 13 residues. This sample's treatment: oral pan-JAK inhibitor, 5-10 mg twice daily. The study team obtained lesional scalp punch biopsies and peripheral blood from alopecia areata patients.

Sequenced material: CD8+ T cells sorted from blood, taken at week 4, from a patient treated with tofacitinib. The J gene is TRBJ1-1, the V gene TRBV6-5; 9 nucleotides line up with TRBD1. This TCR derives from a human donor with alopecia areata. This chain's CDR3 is CASSLGTGIEAFF. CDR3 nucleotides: TGTGCCAGCAGCCTAGGGACAGGGATTGAAGCTTTCTTT.